What follows describes a single TCR beta chain. Its specificity is unknown. This record comes from a study of cytomegalovirus exposure and HLA in healthy donors. Findings and limits, study-wide: The study flagged about 150 TCR beta chains as cytomegalovirus-associated. The finding came from a later analysis; first-cohort TCR clusters tended to co-occur in the 95 to 150 validation repertoires.

The validation cohort, a group of 100 to 150 subjects, included the donors and was separate from the roughly 600-subject first cohort. The table came from immunoSEQ multiplex PCR; TCRdb's copy has only in-frame clones and leaves some out. The profile shows 100,000 to 150,000 clones, roughly 95% of them singletons. The receptor comes from a man aged 18 to 29 in good health and CMV-seronegative. Sample: PBMCs.

CDR3 bases: TGTGCCAGCAATCACAGGGCTGTCACCGGGGAGCTGTTTTTT. As protein: CASNHRAVTGELFF. This chain connects TRBV13 to TRBJ2-2; tentatively, D is TRBD1 (6 bases). Germline values: CDR1 PRHDT, CDR2 FYEKMQ (reference sequence). The CDR3 covers 14 residues. The germline V and J ends were trimmed by 7 bases and 4 bases, with 13 bases remaining between them.